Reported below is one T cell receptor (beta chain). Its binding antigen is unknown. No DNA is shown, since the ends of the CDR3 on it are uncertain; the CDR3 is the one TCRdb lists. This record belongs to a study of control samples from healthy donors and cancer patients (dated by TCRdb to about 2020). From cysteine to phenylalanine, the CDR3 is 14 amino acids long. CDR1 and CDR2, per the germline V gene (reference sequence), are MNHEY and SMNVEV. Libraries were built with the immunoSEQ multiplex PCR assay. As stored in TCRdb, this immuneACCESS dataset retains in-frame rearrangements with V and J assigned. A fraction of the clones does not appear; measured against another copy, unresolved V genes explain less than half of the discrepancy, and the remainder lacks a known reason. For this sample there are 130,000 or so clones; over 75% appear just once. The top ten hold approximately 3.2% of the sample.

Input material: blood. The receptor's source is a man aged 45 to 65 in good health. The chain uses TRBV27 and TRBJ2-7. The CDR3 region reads CASSFGAGLYEQYF.